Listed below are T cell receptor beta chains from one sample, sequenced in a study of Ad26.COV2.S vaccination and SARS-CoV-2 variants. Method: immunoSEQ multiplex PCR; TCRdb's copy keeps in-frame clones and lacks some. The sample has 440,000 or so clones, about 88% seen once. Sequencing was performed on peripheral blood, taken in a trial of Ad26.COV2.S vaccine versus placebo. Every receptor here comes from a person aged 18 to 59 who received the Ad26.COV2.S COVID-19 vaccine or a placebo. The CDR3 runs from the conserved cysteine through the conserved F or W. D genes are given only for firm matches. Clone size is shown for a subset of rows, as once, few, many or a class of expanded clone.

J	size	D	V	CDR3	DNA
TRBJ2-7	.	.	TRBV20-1	CSATRFYEQYF	TGCAGTGCTACTAGATTCTACGAGCAGTACTTC
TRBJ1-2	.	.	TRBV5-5	CASSSTRGGHGYTF	TGTGCCAGCAGCTCAACGAGAGGAGGACATGGCTACACCTTC
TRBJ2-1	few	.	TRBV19	CASKLSVSYNEQFF	TGTGCCAGTAAATTGTCAGTCTCCTACAATGAGCAGTTCTTC
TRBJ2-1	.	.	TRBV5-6	CASSSYNEQFF	TGTGCCAGCAGTTCTTACAATGAGCAGTTCTTC
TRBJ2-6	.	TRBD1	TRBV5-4	CASSTGQASGANVLTF	TGTGCCAGCAGCACAGGACAGGCCTCTGGGGCCAACGTCCTGACTTTC
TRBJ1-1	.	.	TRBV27	CASSVHIGRQVRDTEAFF	TGTGCCAGCAGTGTCCATATAGGTAGACAGGTTCGGGACACTGAAGCTTTCTTT
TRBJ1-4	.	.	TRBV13	CASSTRDGWNEKLFF	TGTGCCAGCAGCACTCGGGACGGCTGGAATGAAAAACTGTTTTTT
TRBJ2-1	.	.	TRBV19	CASSGDSYNEQFF	TGTGCCAGTTCGGGAGACAGTTACAATGAGCAGTTCTTC
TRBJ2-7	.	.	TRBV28	CASSPVLSGTTSYEQYF	TGTGCCAGCAGCCCCGTCCTGTCGGGTACTACCTCCTACGAGCAGTACTTC
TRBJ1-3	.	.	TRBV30	CAWTQTYSGNTIYF	TGTGCCTGGACTCAAACCTACTCTGGAAACACCATATATTTT
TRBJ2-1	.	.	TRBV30	CAWSLGFLNEQFF	TGTGCCTGGAGTCTAGGCTTCCTCAATGAGCAGTTCTTC
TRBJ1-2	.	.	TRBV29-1	CSVEEAAGGYTF	TGCAGCGTTGAAGAAGCAGCCGGAGGCTACACCTTC
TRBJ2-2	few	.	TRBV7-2	CASSPRLFPGELFF	TGTGCCAGCAGCCCCCGTTTATTCCCCGGGGAGCTGTTTTTT
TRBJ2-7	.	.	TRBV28	CASSLRPTSYEQYF	TGTGCCAGCAGTTTACGGCCTACTTCCTACGAGCAGTACTTC
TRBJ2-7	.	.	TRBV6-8	CASSLPPGVPYEQYF	TGTGCCAGCAGTTTGCCCCCTGGGGTCCCCTACGAGCAGTACTTC
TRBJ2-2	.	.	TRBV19	CASRPRNTGELFF	TGTGCCAGTAGACCTCGAAACACCGGGGAGCTGTTTTTT
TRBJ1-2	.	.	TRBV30	CALEGTSRGYTF	TGTGCCCTGGAGGGGACCTCCCGGGGCTACACCTTC
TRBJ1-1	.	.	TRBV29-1	CSADGGLLGTEAFF	TGCAGCGCCGATGGGGGGCTATTGGGCACTGAAGCTTTCTTT
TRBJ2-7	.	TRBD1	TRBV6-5	CASTVNRQGPDEQYF	TGTGCCAGCACCGTAAACCGACAGGGGCCCGACGAGCAGTACTTC
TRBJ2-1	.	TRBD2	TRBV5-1	CASSPRAGGGDEQFF	TGCGCCAGCAGCCCGAGAGCGGGAGGGGGAGATGAGCAGTTCTTC
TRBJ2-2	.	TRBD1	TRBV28	CASSPGQSPTGELFF	TGTGCCAGCAGTCCGGGACAGTCCCCAACCGGGGAGCTGTTTTTT
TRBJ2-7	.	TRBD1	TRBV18	CASSLGQASAYEQYF	TGTGCCAGCTCTCTGGGACAGGCGTCTGCCTACGAGCAGTACTTC
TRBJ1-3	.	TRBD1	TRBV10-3	CAISGDSRKPPGNTIYF	TGTGCCATCAGTGGGGACAGTAGAAAACCTCCTGGAAACACCATATATTTT
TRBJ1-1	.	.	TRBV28	CASSLPRNTEAFF	TGTGCCAGCAGTCTACCGCGAAACACTGAAGCTTTCTTT
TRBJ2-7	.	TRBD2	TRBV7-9	CASSNRLAGGPPYEQYF	TGTGCCAGCAGCAACCGACTAGCGGGGGGCCCGCCCTACGAGCAGTACTTC
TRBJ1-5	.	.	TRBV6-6	CASRDSKGSNQPQHF	TGTGCCAGCAGGGACAGTAAAGGTAGCAATCAGCCCCAGCATTTT
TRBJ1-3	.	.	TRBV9	CASSVGLTARSGNTIYF	TGTGCCAGCAGCGTAGGGTTGACGGCCCGCTCTGGAAACACCATATATTTT
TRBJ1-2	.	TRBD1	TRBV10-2	CASSESGQVGGYTF	TGCGCCAGCAGTGAGTCGGGACAGGTTGGCGGCTACACCTTC
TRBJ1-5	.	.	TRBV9	CASSAGKGQPQHF	TGTGCCAGCAGCGCAGGGAAAGGGCAGCCCCAGCATTTT
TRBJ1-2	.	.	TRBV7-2	CASSPHRVVDGYTF	TGTGCCAGCAGTCCTCACAGGGTTGTGGATGGCTACACCTTC
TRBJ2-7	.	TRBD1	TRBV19	CASSTGTGGYEQYF	TGTGCCAGTAGTACCGGGACAGGGGGCTACGAGCAGTACTTC
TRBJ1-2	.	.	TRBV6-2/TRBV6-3	CASSYWQVPLSYGYTF	TGTGCCAGCAGTTACTGGCAGGTGCCTTTAAGCTATGGCTACACCTTC
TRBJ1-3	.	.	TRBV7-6	CASSPTGLSSGNTIYF	TGTGCCAGCAGCCCCACAGGGCTCAGCTCTGGAAACACCATATATTTT
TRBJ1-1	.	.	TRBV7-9	CASSLTGYPAEAFF	TGTGCCAGCAGCTTGACCGGATACCCCGCTGAAGCTTTCTTT
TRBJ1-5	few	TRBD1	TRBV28	CASSLRQGNQPQHF	TGTGCCAGCAGTTTGAGACAGGGAAATCAGCCCCAGCATTTT